This TCR beta chain was sequenced in a study of beta chain features in type 1 diabetes. This clone has just a few counts. The antigen remains undetermined. Naive, central memory, regulatory and stem cell-like memory cells within the CD4+ compartment were sorted using CD45RO/CCR7/CD25/CD127/CD95/CD27. V gave up 1 base and J gave up 0 bases, with 19 bases separating them. Per germline, CDR1 SGHRS and CDR2 YFSETQ. CDR3 length: 18 residues. Points from the study as a whole: Patients with type 1 diabetes carried fewer insertions and had more deletions at their VDJ junctions.

The sequenced template was cDNA made from the entire isolated RNA. Measured with immunoSEQ multiplex PCR; TCRdb has only the in-frame clones, and not every one. The sample yields 450,000 or so clones, approximately 10% seen once. The chain links TRBV5-1 to TRBJ1-1, with a possible D match to TRBD1 (5 bases). The clonotype comes from a woman younger than 35 in good health. The source material was naive CD4+ T cells from blood. Here the CDR3 DNA reads TGCGCCAGCAGCTTGCTTTTCGGGGGTGAGAACATGAACACTGAAGCTTTCTTT. This translates into CASSLLFGGENMNTEAFF.